Below, 22 T cell receptor beta chains from the same sample are listed, as sequenced in a study of cytomegalovirus exposure and HLA in healthy donors. The PCR employed 60 Vbeta primers together with 13 Jbeta primers. Repertoires were generated with immunoSEQ multiplex PCR, while TCRdb's copy carries only in-frame clones and drops some. Here the sample spans about 90,000 clones, approximately 64% being singletons. Sequencing used PBMCs. All receptors come from a woman in her fifties or sixties in good health and CMV-seropositive.

V is TRBV19 and J is TRBJ1-2; 7 nucleotides line up with TRBD1. Per germline, CDR1 LNHDA and CDR2 SQIVND (reference sequence). The V gene end was trimmed by 7 bases and the J gene end by 3 bases; junction bases not matched to a gene: 2. This CDR3 has 12 amino acids. CDR3 sequence reads: CASTTGYYGYTF. The CDR3 DNA reads as TGTGCCAGTACGACAGGGTACTATGGCTACACCTTC. Variable domain in full (rest from reference TRBV19 and TRBJ1-2): DGGITQSPKYLFRKEGQNVTLSCEQNLNHDAMYWYRQDPGQGLRLIYYSQIVNDFQKGDIAEGYSVSREKKESFPLTVTSAQKNPTAFYLCASTTGYYGYTFGSGTRLTVV.

The V and J genes are TRBV28 and TRBJ1-1; no reliable D call. Per germline, CDR1 MDHEN and CDR2 SYDVKM. The CDR3 has 13 residues. With 0 bases removed from V and 8 bases from J, the gap between germline ends came to 10 bases. CDR3 sequence: CASSLWGESEAFF. Here the CDR3 DNA reads TGTGCCAGCAGTTTATGGGGAGAATCAGAAGCTTTCTTT.

This clone occurred a few times. This sequence joins TRBV5-1 and TRBJ2-7, with D possibly matching TRBD2 (6 bases). V was pared by 3 bases and J by 4 bases, with 11 bases between. Germline V gene lookup returns CDR1 SGHRS and CDR2 YFSETQ. The CDR3 sequence is 13 residues long. The CDR3 region is CASSSGLTYEQYF. The CDR3 DNA reads TGCGCCAGCAGCTCGGGACTGACTTACGAGCAGTACTTC. Full variable domain (rest looked up from reference TRBV5-1 and TRBJ2-7): KAGVTQTPRYLIKTRGQQVTLSCSPISGHRSVSWYQQTPGQGLQFLFEYFSETQRNKGNFPGRFSGRQFSNSRSEMNVSTLELGDSALYLCASSSGLTYEQYFGPGTRLTVT.

The CDR3 here is CASSARDRADEKLFF. DNA for the CDR3: TGTGCCAGCAGCGCAAGAGACAGGGCCGATGAAAAACTGTTTTTT. The chain recombines TRBV7-8 with TRBJ1-4; 7 positions agree with TRBD1. Germline V CDR1 and CDR2: SGHVS, FQNEAQ. This CDR3 contains 15 residues. V shed 5 bases and J 6 bases; nucleotides not matched to a gene: 9.

This chain connects TRBV2 to TRBJ2-5; 11 bases align to TRBD2. The CDR3 runs 16 residues. The germline gives CDR1 SNHLY, CDR2 FYNNEI. After removal of 4 bases from V and 4 bases from J, the junction contained 8 bases not matched to a gene. The CDR3 region is CASSGAGLAAAETQYF. The CDR3 nucleotides read TGTGCCAGCAGTGGGGCGGGACTAGCGGCCGCAGAGACCCAGTACTTC.

The gene calls are TRBV2 and TRBJ1-3; D is ambiguous. Germline assignment: CDR1 SNHLY and CDR2 FYNNEI. V lost 7 bases to trimming and J lost 0 bases, with 7 bases between them. This CDR3 is built from 13 residues. The CDR3 nucleotides read TGTGCCAGCACGGCAGGCTCTGGAAACACCATATATTTT. It specifies CASTAGSGNTIYF.

The V call is TRBV27, the J call TRBJ2-3, with D maybe TRBD1 (6 bases). V was trimmed by 8 bases and J by 2 bases, leaving 17 bases between them. CDR1 is MNHEY, CDR2 SMNVEV, per germline (reference sequence). This CDR3 has 15 amino acids. CDR3 region: CASRLKGHPTDTQYF. DNA of the CDR3: TGTGCCAGCCGTCTCAAGGGACACCCCACAGATACGCAGTATTTT.

This chain links TRBV4-2 with TRBJ2-1; no reliable D call. This CDR3 is 13 amino acids long. V lost 1 base and J 4 bases, leaving 5 bases between the germline ends. Germline lookup yields CDR1 LGHNA and CDR2 YNFKEQ. The DNA for the CDR3 is TGTGCCAGCAGCCAAGGTTTATACAATGAGCAGTTCTTC. Encoded protein: CASSQGLYNEQFF.

J is TRBJ1-2 and V is TRBV9; D gene ambiguous. The germline CDR1 and CDR2 sequences are SGDLS and YYNGEE. The CDR3 sequence is 15 residues long. V was clipped by 1 base and J by 5 bases, with 15 bases between them. Here the CDR3 reads CASSVLATSPYGYTF. Here the CDR3 DNA reads TGTGCCAGCAGCGTACTCGCGACTTCCCCGTATGGCTACACCTTC.

This clone was counted a few times. This rearrangement joins TRBV9 to TRBJ1-2; possibly TRBD1 for D (6 bases). This CDR3 comprises 15 residues. Trimming cost V 0 bases and J 4 bases, with 13 bases left between them. Germline CDR1 reads SGDLS; CDR2 reads YYNGEE. This CDR3 is CASSVERTDVYGYTF. Written as DNA, the CDR3 is TGTGCCAGCAGCGTAGAGAGGACAGATGTCTATGGCTACACCTTC.

V and J are TRBV7-8 and TRBJ2-2; 8 bases are shared with TRBD2. The CDR3 covers 17 residues. The V and J ends lost 5 bases and 0 bases, in that order; junction bases with no gene match: 8. Germline V gene lookup returns CDR1 SGHVS and CDR2 FQNEAQ. Written as DNA, the CDR3 is TGTGCCAGCAGCCGCGGTGGAGCGGGGGCGAACACCGGGGAGCTGTTTTTT. Translated, it gives CASSRGGAGANTGELFF.

The chain has TRBV6-1 and TRBJ1-2; 7 bases match TRBD1. The CDR3 has 15 residues. Germline V lookup: CDR1 MNHNS, CDR2 SASEGT. The V gene end was trimmed by 3 bases and the J gene end by 6 bases; junction bases not matched to a gene: 10. CDR3 in DNA: TGTGCCAGCAGTGACGGGGCAGGGCAGGGGGATGGCTACACCTTC. Translating it yields CASSDGAGQGDGYTF.

This sequence joins TRBV25-1 and TRBJ2-7; 7 bases agree with TRBD1. The V gene end was trimmed by 3 bases and the J gene end by 2 bases; junction bases not matched to a gene: 7. Germline V gene lookup returns CDR1 MGHDK and CDR2 SYGVNS. The CDR3 covers 15 residues. The CDR3: CASSDTGTVAYEQYF. CDR3 coding DNA: TGTGCCAGCAGTGACACCGGGACAGTCGCCTACGAGCAGTACTTC.

The chain carries TRBV7-9 and TRBJ2-7; TRBD1 is a possible D gene (6 bases). Trimming pared 9 bases from V and 3 bases from J, leaving 18 bases between. The CDR3 is 14 amino acids. Germline V CDR1 and CDR2: SEHNR, FQNEAQ (reference sequence). CDR3 region: CASVPTTGIYEQYF. The CDR3 DNA sequence: TGTGCCAGTGTCCCGACAACAGGGATCTACGAGCAGTACTTC.

In nucleotides, the CDR3 is TGTGCCAGCAGCACACAGGTTAACTATGGCTACACCTTC. It encodes CASSTQVNYGYTF. The gene calls are TRBV9 and TRBJ1-2, with TRBD1 as a possible D gene (5 bases). Trimming cost V 4 bases and J 1 base, with 8 bases left between them. The germline V gene has CDR1 SGDLS and CDR2 YYNGEE. The CDR3 loop spans 13 amino acids. Based on the CDR3 plus reference TRBV9 and TRBJ1-2, the full variable domain is DSGVTQTPKHLITATGQRVTLRCSPRSGDLSVYWYQQSLDQGLQFLIQYYNGEERAKGNILERFSAQQFPDLHSELNLSSLELGDSALYFCASSTQVNYGYTFGSGTRLTVV.

The CDR3 here is CASSQTGQGKSEQYF. The DNA for the CDR3 is TGCGCCAGCAGCCAAACGGGACAGGGGAAGAGCGAGCAGTACTTC. This chain connects TRBV4-3 to TRBJ2-7; TRBD1 matches 10 bases. Germline V lookup: CDR1 LGHNA, CDR2 YSLEER. The junction had 7 bases not matched to a gene; V was cut back by 2 bases and J by 6 bases. This CDR3 comprises 15 residues.

V is TRBV5-6 and J is TRBJ1-1; 7 bases match TRBD1. Germline V gene sequence: CDR1 SGHDT, CDR2 YYEEEE. V gave up 1 base and J gave up 0 bases; unmatched junction bases: 3. The CDR3 totals 15 residues. CDR3 protein: CASSLYGTVNTEAFF. Written as DNA, the CDR3 is TGTGCCAGCAGCTTGTACGGGACAGTGAACACTGAAGCTTTCTTT.

The gene calls are TRBV28 and TRBJ1-6; 10 positions match TRBD1. The J segment lost 9 bases and the V segment lost 5 bases, leaving 4 bases of the junction unmatched. The germline gives CDR1 MDHEN, CDR2 SYDVKM. This CDR3 region has 14 residues. The CDR3 sequence is CASSARTGGSPLHF. The CDR3 nucleotides are TGTGCCAGCAGTGCCCGGACAGGGGGTTCACCCCTCCACTTT. Supplemented by reference TRBV28 and TRBJ1-6, the full variable domain reads DVKVTQSSRYLVKRTGEKVFLECVQDMDHENMFWYRQDPGLGLRLIYFSYDVKMKEKGDIPEGYSVSREKKERFSLILESASTNQTSMYLCASSARTGGSPLHFGNGTRLTVT.

A few counts support this clone. The chain joins TRBV6-5 to TRBJ2-1, with D unresolved. Trimming pared 0 bases from V and 7 bases from J, leaving 4 bases between. Per germline, CDR1 MNHEY and CDR2 SVGAGI. The CDR3 extends over 12 amino acids. This CDR3 is CASSYSTNEQFF. CDR3 in DNA: TGTGCCAGCAGTTACTCGACTAATGAGCAGTTCTTC.

V and J are TRBV4-1 and TRBJ1-6, with 8 bases lining up with TRBD1. The V gene end was trimmed by 0 bases and the J gene end by 4 bases; junction bases not matched to a gene: 8. Germline-derived CDR1 and CDR2 are MGHRA and YSYEKL. The CDR3 loop spans 18 amino acids. CDR3 nucleotides: TGCGCCAGCAGCCAAGAGATCCTCCGGACAGGGTATAATTCACCCCTCCACTTT. This gives the protein CASSQEILRTGYNSPLHF.

V usage is TRBV6-5 and J usage is TRBJ1-1, with D possibly matching TRBD1 (5 bases). The germline V gene encodes CDR1 MNHEY and CDR2 SVGAGI. The CDR3 runs 15 residues. Trimming left V 1 base short and J 2 bases short, with 11 bases between. In DNA, the CDR3 is TGTGCCAGCAGTTACTTTTCAGGGATAAACACTGAAGCTTTCTTT. It yields the protein CASSYFSGINTEAFF.

This chain joins TRBV6-5 and TRBJ2-7; D possibly corresponds to TRBD1 (6 bases). Per germline, CDR1 MNHEY and CDR2 SVGAGI. The CDR3 extends over 13 amino acids. Trimming pared 2 bases from V and 3 bases from J, leaving 8 bases between. CDR3 sequence (DNA): TGTGCCAGCAGTTACCGGACAGACTACGAGCAGTACTTC. This codes for CASSYRTDYEQYF.